This T cell receptor (beta chain) was captured in a study of T cell responses to AZD1222 COVID-19 vaccine. Some clones are missing from TCRdb's copy, which holds only in-frame ones; the method was immunoSEQ multiplex PCR. Here the sample spans just under 90,000 clones, around 90% being singletons. The CDR3 has 19 amino acids. V was pared by 3 bases and J by 7 bases, with 19 bases of the junction left unmatched. Germline V CDR1 and CDR2: MDHEN, SYDVKM. This sequence originates from an adult in good health. J is TRBJ2-2 and V is TRBV28; 8 nucleotides line up with TRBD1. Source: peripheral blood, taken on day 0 of AZD1222 vaccination. The DNA for the CDR3 is TGTGCCAGCAGTTTTAGGGGACAGGTTATGCGGTACCGGGGCGGGGAGCTGTTTTTT. This gives the protein CASSFRGQVMRYRGGELFF.